The rows below give T cell receptor beta chains drawn from one sample of a study of blood T cell repertoires in COVID-19. TCRdb keeps only in-frame clones here, not all; method: immunoSEQ multiplex PCR. The sample lists about 160,000 clones; roughly 81% were seen once. Material: peripheral blood. These receptors were collected from a middle-aged man with acute or convalescent COVID-19. Both conserved end residues are part of each CDR3. The D gene is left open where the match is weak. Size values are once, few and many counts, or a class for expanded clones, and some rows have none.

d_gene,abundance,j_gene,v_gene,CDR3nt,CDR3aa
NA,few,TRBJ1-1,TRBV7-2,TGTGCCAGCAGCTTGACGAGGCGAAACACTGAAGCTTTCTTT,CASSLTRRNTEAFF
NA,NA,TRBJ2-7,TRBV6-2/TRBV6-3,TGTGCCAGCAGTTATTCCGGGGGATCCTACGAGCAGTACTTC,CASSYSGGSYEQYF
NA,few,TRBJ1-1,TRBV7-8,TGTGCCAGCAGCTTCCTAACCGGGGGACGGGGCACTGAAGCTTTCTTT,CASSFLTGGRGTEAFF
TRBD2,NA,TRBJ2-7,TRBV2,TGTGCCAGCGAGCTAGCGGGGCTCGGGTCCTACGAGCAGTACTTC,CASELAGLGSYEQYF
NA,NA,TRBJ2-6,TRBV6-5,TGTGCCAGCAGTGACTCGTCGGTTGGGGCCAACGTCCTGACTTTC,CASSDSSVGANVLTF
NA,NA,TRBJ2-7,TRBV4-3,TGCGCCAGCAGCCAAGATTGGGCGGGGCCATTATACGAGCAGTACTTC,CASSQDWAGPLYEQYF
NA,NA,TRBJ1-6,TRBV5-1,TGCGCCAGCAGCTTGGGCGGGGATGCCTATAATTCACCCCTCCACTTT,CASSLGGDAYNSPLHF
TRBD1,NA,TRBJ1-1,TRBV5-6,TGTGCCAGCAGCTTCGGGACAGGGAACACTCCTGAAGCTTTCTTT,CASSFGTGNTPEAFF
NA,once,TRBJ1-1,TRBV5-5,TGTGCCAGCAGCTTGATGGGGCTGAACACTGAAGCTTTCTTT,CASSLMGLNTEAFF
TRBD2,NA,TRBJ2-1,TRBV6-1,TGTGCCAGCAGTGAAATAGCGGGCTCCTACAATGAGCAGTTCTTC,CASSEIAGSYNEQFF
NA,NA,TRBJ1-6,TRBV7-6,TGTGCCAGCAGCTTAGAGGGGGGGCGTAATTCACCCCTCCACTTT,CASSLEGGRNSPLHF
TRBD1,NA,TRBJ2-2,TRBV27,TGTGCCAGCAGTTTATTGGGACAGGGTTCCGGGGAGCTGTTTTTT,CASSLLGQGSGELFF
NA,once,TRBJ2-7,TRBV7-2,TGTGCCAGCAGCTCCAAACTGAAACAGTACTTC,CASSSKLKQYF
TRBD1,NA,TRBJ2-7,TRBV24-1,TGTGCCACCAGTGATTCCTCACAGGGGATCCGTGAATGCGAGCAGTACTTC,CATSDSSQGIRECEQYF
TRBD1,NA,TRBJ1-2,TRBV12-3/TRBV12-4,TGTGCCAGCAGGGACAGGGGGCGAGGCTACACCTTC,CASRDRGRGYTF
TRBD1,NA,TRBJ1-1,TRBV7-9,TGTGCCAGCAGCCAAGGACAGGGGGCGATTGGTGGTACTGAAGCTTTCTTT,CASSQGQGAIGGTEAFF
TRBD2,NA,TRBJ2-1,TRBV4-1,TGCGCCAGCAGCCACCCTAGCGGGGGGGCCTCAAATGAGCAGTTCTTC,CASSHPSGGASNEQFF
TRBD1,NA,TRBJ1-2,TRBV2,TGTGCCAGCAGTGCGTCCGGGACAGGGGAGGGCTACACCTTC,CASSASGTGEGYTF
NA,NA,TRBJ1-5,TRBV5-1,TGCGCCAGCAGCGACGGGGGGCCGGATCAGCCCCAGCATTTT,CASSDGGPDQPQHF
NA,NA,TRBJ2-1,TRBV28,TGTGCCAGCAGTTTAAATAGAAGAGTCTACAATGAGCAGTTCTTC,CASSLNRRVYNEQFF
NA,NA,TRBJ1-1,TRBV7-9,TGTGCCAGCAGCTTAGCTCAGGGGAAGAACACTGAAGCTTTCTTT,CASSLAQGKNTEAFF
TRBD1,NA,TRBJ2-3,TRBV29-1,TGCAGCTTCAAACAGGGGCAACGCACAGATACGCAGTATTTT,CSFKQGQRTDTQYF
NA,few,TRBJ2-7,TRBV5-4,TGTGCCAGCAGCTTGGGACAGTCCTACGAGCAGTACTTC,CASSLGQSYEQYF
NA,NA,TRBJ2-6,TRBV6-1,TGTGCCAGCAGTGAAGGGGCCTCTGGGGCCAACGTCCTGACTTTC,CASSEGASGANVLTF
NA,NA,TRBJ2-1,TRBV5-1,TGCGCCAGCAGCTTCGTGGCAGGGTGGCACAATGAGCAGTTCTTC,CASSFVAGWHNEQFF
NA,NA,TRBJ1-1,TRBV5-4,TGTGCCAGCAGCTTATTGGCGGGGGAAGCTTTCTTT,CASSLLAGEAFF
NA,NA,TRBJ2-1,TRBV4-2,TGTGCCAGCAGCCTGGCGCTGGGGACTCCCGGAGCCTACAATGAGCAGTTCTTC,CASSLALGTPGAYNEQFF
NA,NA,TRBJ2-5,TRBV12-3/TRBV12-4,TGTGCCAGCTGTCCGGGACAAGAGACCCAGTACTTC,CASCPGQETQYF
NA,few,TRBJ1-2,TRBV19,TGTGCCAGTAGTATGGGGGACACCAACTATGGCTACACCTTC,CASSMGDTNYGYTF
NA,NA,TRBJ2-1,TRBV4-2,TGTGCCAGCAGCCAAGAGAACAGGTTTGGTGAGCAGTTCTTC,CASSQENRFGEQFF
TRBD2,few,TRBJ2-3,TRBV7-2,TGTGCCAGCAGCTTAGGACTAGCGGGAGTAGATACGCAGTATTTT,CASSLGLAGVDTQYF
NA,NA,TRBJ1-1,TRBV4-1,TGCGCCAGCAGCCAAGTCGGGGAGCAGGGGGCTTTCTTT,CASSQVGEQGAFF
NA,NA,TRBJ2-1,TRBV3-1/TRBV3-2,TGTGCCAGCAGCCAAGGTGACTTCGTTTGGCTTGAGCAGTTCTTC,CASSQGDFVWLEQFF
NA,NA,TRBJ1-3,TRBV2,TGTGCCAGCAGTGCGCTGACAGTGAGTGGAAACACCATATATTTT,CASSALTVSGNTIYF
NA,NA,TRBJ1-1,TRBV10-3,TGTGCCACCGCCTTCCGAAATGACAGACCGTTGAACACTGAAGCTTTCTTT,CATAFRNDRPLNTEAFF
NA,NA,TRBJ2-7,TRBV2,TGTGCCAGCAGTGAGACAGGCTTTAACTACGAGCAGTACTTC,CASSETGFNYEQYF
NA,NA,TRBJ1-2,TRBV5-1,TGCGCCAGCAGCTACGCAGGGGATAATGGCTACACCTTC,CASSYAGDNGYTF
NA,NA,TRBJ1-4,TRBV19,TGTGCCAGTAGTATGTTGACAGGTGAAAAACTGTTTTTT,CASSMLTGEKLFF
TRBD1,NA,TRBJ2-5,TRBV10-2,TGCGCCAGCAGTGAGTCGAAGGGGGCTGGGTCGGAGACCCAGTACTTC,CASSESKGAGSETQYF
NA,NA,TRBJ1-2,TRBV4-1,TGCGCCAGCAGCCCCCTCTCGGGGAACAGTGGAAGTCTCTGGTTTCACTACACCTTC,CASSPLSGNSGSLWFHYTF
NA,few,TRBJ2-5,TRBV5-1,TGCGCCAGCAGACGCAAGGACGGGGTCCAAGAGACCCAGTACTTC,CASRRKDGVQETQYF
TRBD1,NA,TRBJ1-4,TRBV5-1,TGCGCCAGCAGCCCGGGGACAGCCGCAACTAATGAAAAACTGTTTTTT,CASSPGTAATNEKLFF
NA,NA,TRBJ2-3,TRBV7-9,TGTGCCAGCAGCAGCCGACGGGGCACAGATACGCAGTATTTT,CASSSRRGTDTQYF
NA,NA,TRBJ1-3,TRBV29-1,TGCAGCGTCCTGGGACTCTCGACGGATGGAAACACCATATATTTT,CSVLGLSTDGNTIYF
NA,NA,TRBJ1-4,TRBV5-5,TGTGCCAGCAGCTTGGCCCTAGGGGCACGAGAAAAACTGTTTTTT,CASSLALGAREKLFF
NA,NA,TRBJ1-3,TRBV30,TGTGCCTGGAGTCCGCCCGGTTTCTCTGGAAACACCATATATTTT,CAWSPPGFSGNTIYF
TRBD1,NA,TRBJ2-7,TRBV6-5,TGTGCCAGCAGCACCCCAGGGGGCGAGCAGTACTTC,CASSTPGGEQYF
NA,NA,TRBJ2-1,TRBV10-3,TGTGCCCAGGGCCCCACGGACAATGAGCAGTTCTTC,CAQGPTDNEQFF
NA,NA,TRBJ1-2,TRBV4-3,TGCGCCAGCAGCCAAGCCTGGGGCACCTCTAATGGCTACACCTTC,CASSQAWGTSNGYTF
NA,NA,TRBJ2-7,TRBV7-2,TGTGCCAGCAGCTTATTCGCAACAGGGACCCTTCGGGAGCAGTACTTC,CASSLFATGTLREQYF
NA,NA,TRBJ2-3,TRBV10-3,TGTGCCATCAGGGTGGAGGGCGCTGCAGATACGCAGTATTTT,CAIRVEGAADTQYF
NA,NA,TRBJ2-5,TRBV20-1,TGCAGTGCCTGGCATCAAGAGACCCAGTACTTC,CSAWHQETQYF
NA,NA,TRBJ1-3,TRBV29-1,TGCAGCGTTGGCGACAGTGTAGGAAACACCATATATTTT,CSVGDSVGNTIYF
NA,NA,TRBJ1-4,TRBV19,TGTGCCAGTAGACTGCAGGGAGGAGAAGAAAAACTGTTTTTT,CASRLQGGEEKLFF
TRBD1,NA,TRBJ2-7,TRBV11-2,TGTGCCAGCAGCTACCGGGACAGACCCTACGAGCAGTACTTC,CASSYRDRPYEQYF
NA,NA,TRBJ1-3,TRBV29-1,TGCAGCGTTGGCGGGGGAACCGGAAACACCATATATTTT,CSVGGGTGNTIYF
NA,NA,TRBJ1-5,TRBV3-1/TRBV3-2,TGTGCCAGCAGCCTAGCGAGAACAGGGAATCAGCCCCAGCATTTT,CASSLARTGNQPQHF
TRBD2,few,TRBJ2-5,TRBV29-1,TGCAGCGCCAAGGGACTAGAGATGGGAATGTTAGAGACCCAGTACTTC,CSAKGLEMGMLETQYF
TRBD2,NA,TRBJ2-7,TRBV29-1,TGCAGCGCAAGCAGGGACGGCGGGGGCGAGCAGTACTTC,CSASRDGGGEQYF